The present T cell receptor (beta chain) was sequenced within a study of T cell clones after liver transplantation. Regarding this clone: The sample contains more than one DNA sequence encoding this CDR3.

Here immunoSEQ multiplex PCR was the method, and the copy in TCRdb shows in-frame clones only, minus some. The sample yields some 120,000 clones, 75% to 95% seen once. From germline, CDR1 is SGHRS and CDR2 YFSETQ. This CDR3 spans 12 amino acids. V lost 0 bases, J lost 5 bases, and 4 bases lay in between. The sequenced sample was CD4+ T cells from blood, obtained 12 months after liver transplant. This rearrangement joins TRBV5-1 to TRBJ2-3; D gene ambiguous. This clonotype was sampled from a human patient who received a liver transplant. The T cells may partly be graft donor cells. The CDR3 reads CASSLAGDTQYF. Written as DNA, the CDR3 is TGCGCCAGCAGCTTGGCGGGAGATACGCAGTATTTT.